These 11 T cell receptor beta chains share one sample of origin, sequenced in a study of Tregs in tolerant kidney transplant recipients. The protocol was immunoSEQ multiplex PCR, while the TCRdb copy is restricted to in-frame clones and leaves out a portion. The repertoire holds around 70,000 clones, with 92% as singletons. Sample: CD8+ T cells from blood, taken before the transplant. The origin of the receptors is a human donor who received a combined kidney and bone marrow transplant.

This clone was detected only once. J is TRBJ2-3 and V is TRBV15, with 7 nucleotides matching TRBD1. Trimming cost V 6 bases and J 2 bases; bases outside gene matches: 5. The CDR3 spans 14 residues. CDR1 is LNHNV, CDR2 YYDKDF, per germline (reference sequence). CDR3 region: CATRTGWDTDTQYF. The DNA of the CDR3 is TGTGCCACCAGGACAGGGTGGGACACAGATACGCAGTATTTT.

The V call is TRBV19, the J call TRBJ2-3, with unresolved D. CDR3 length equals 14 residues. Germline V CDR1 and CDR2: LNHDA, SQIVND (reference sequence). Trimming pared 5 bases from V and 7 bases from J, leaving 16 bases between. The CDR3 region is CASSVLVTPNTQYF. The CDR3 nucleotides read TGTGCCAGTAGTGTCCTAGTGACCCCTAATACGCAGTATTTT. Looking up the rest from reference TRBV19 and TRBJ2-3 gives the full variable domain: DGGITQSPKYLFRKEGQNVTLSCEQNLNHDAMYWYRQDPGQGLRLIYYSQIVNDFQKGDIAEGYSVSREKKESFPLTVTSAQKNPTAFYLCASSVLVTPNTQYFGPGTRLTVL.

This clone was counted between two and nine times. This chain links TRBV9 with TRBJ2-3; a weak D match, TRBD2 (6 bases). Germline CDR1 SGDLS, CDR2 YYNGEE. The CDR3 has 15 amino acids. Trimming left V 6 bases short and J 0 bases short, with 14 bases between. CDR3 protein: CASTFSGESTDTQYF. The CDR3 DNA follows: TGTGCCAGCACCTTCTCGGGGGAAAGCACAGATACGCAGTATTTT.

This rearrangement joins TRBV13 to TRBJ1-1; D is undetermined. V lost 3 bases and J lost 0, with 8 bases in between. CDR3 length equals 14 residues. The germline gives CDR1 PRHDT, CDR2 FYEKMQ (reference sequence). CDR3 residues: CASSFAELNTEAFF. Here the CDR3 DNA reads TGTGCCAGCAGCTTCGCGGAATTGAACACTGAAGCTTTCTTT.

The V gene is TRBV5-6, the J gene TRBJ2-5; 7 bases map to TRBD1. Trimming took 4 bases from V and 6 from J; bases not matched to a gene: 9. CDR1 is SGHDT, CDR2 YYEEEE, per germline. This CDR3 contains 14 residues. CDR3 loop: CASSLYRGDQTQYF. For the CDR3, the DNA is TGTGCCAGCAGCCTGTACAGGGGCGATCAGACCCAGTACTTC.

The chain uses TRBV9 and TRBJ2-3; D possibly corresponds to TRBD2 (5 bases). Deletions cut 4 bases from V and 1 base from J, with 19 bases between. The CDR3 has 17 residues. Germline V gene sequence: CDR1 SGDLS, CDR2 YYNGEE. CDR3 amino acids: CASSPPKGDGRTDTQYF. The DNA for the CDR3 is TGTGCCAGCAGCCCCCCCAAGGGAGACGGGCGCACAGATACGCAGTATTTT.

This clone appeared a few times. V and J are TRBV7-9 and TRBJ1-4; 9 bases agree with TRBD1. With 6 bases clipped from V and 7 bases from J, the junction kept 6 bases outside the gene matches. Germline V gene data show CDR1 as SEHNR and CDR2 as FQNEAQ (reference sequence). This CDR3 has 14 amino acids. In DNA form, the CDR3 reads TGTGCCAGCAGGTTGGGACAGGGCGGTGAAAAACTGTTTTTT. Residues: CASRLGQGGEKLFF.

The chain joins TRBV19 to TRBJ1-1, with unresolved D. Germline loops: CDR1 LNHDA, CDR2 SQIVND (reference sequence). This CDR3 contains 14 residues. Deletions cut 4 bases from V and 0 bases from J, with 9 bases between. The CDR3 is CASSNAGVNTEAFF. The CDR3 coding sequence is TGTGCCAGTAGTAATGCGGGCGTGAACACTGAAGCTTTCTTT.

V and J are TRBV14 and TRBJ1-2; no firm D call. Germline V gene sequence: CDR1 SGHDN, CDR2 FVKESK. CDR3 length equals 15 residues. The V end lost 1 base, the J end lost 4 bases, and 13 bases lay between the germline ends. CDR3 nucleotides: TGTGCCAGCAGCCAAGCCCAGGTTGTGAGCTATGGCTACACCTTC. It yields the protein CASSQAQVVSYGYTF.

The chain carries TRBV6-5 and TRBJ2-1; 8 bases agree with TRBD2. Trimming took 2 bases from V and 8 from J; bases not matched to a gene: 11. This CDR3 region has 16 residues. The germline V gene encodes CDR1 MNHEY and CDR2 SVGAGI. The CDR3 bases are TGTGCCAGCAGTTACCCTCCCACTAGCGGAAACTATGAGCAGTTCTTC. Translation gives CASSYPPTSGNYEQFF.

The genes are TRBV5-6 and TRBJ2-7; 8 bases map to TRBD1. CDR3 length: 13 amino acids. V lost 4 bases, J lost 3 bases, and 3 bases stayed unmatched. Germline CDR1 is SGHDT and CDR2 is YYEEEE. In DNA form, the CDR3 reads TGTGCCAGCAGCCTGGGACAGGTCTACGAGCAGTACTTC. Its translation is CASSLGQVYEQYF.